The 31 T cell receptor beta chains reported below all come from one sample, sequenced in a study of PD-L1 blockade in urothelial cancer. Repertoires were generated with immunoSEQ multiplex PCR, while TCRdb's copy carries only in-frame clones and drops some. The sample contains roughly 51,000 clones, about 85% of which appear only once. Stated time point: peripheral blood 6 weeks after treatment start. This sample comprised PBMCs, obtained around atezolizumab (anti-PD-L1) treatment. The receptors were sampled from a man aged 50 to 60 with urothelial cancer.

The CDR3 region is CASSLTAGAWTDTQYF. The DNA for the CDR3 is TGTGCCAGCAGCTTGACAGCGGGAGCATGGACAGATACGCAGTATTTT. V is TRBV5-6 and J is TRBJ2-3; TRBD2 agrees at 8 bases. The CDR3 length is 16 residues. Germline V gene data show CDR1 as SGHDT and CDR2 as YYEEEE. V was clipped by 1 base and J by 3 bases; unmatched bases: 7.

This chain joins TRBV5-1 and TRBJ2-3; 8 bases align to TRBD2. Germline assignment: CDR1 SGHRS and CDR2 YFSETQ. The CDR3 contains 14 residues. J lost 1 base, V lost 4 bases, and 2 bases had no gene match. CDR3 nucleotide sequence: TGCGCCAGCAGCCCGGGGGGGCGCACAGATACGCAGTATTTT. It codes for CASSPGGRTDTQYF.

The rearrangement uses TRBV7-9 and TRBJ1-2; TRBD1 matches at 7 bases. CDR3 length: 14 residues. Losses at the gene ends were 4 bases for V and 6 bases for J; bases not matched to a gene: 8. Germline values: CDR1 SEHNR, CDR2 FQNEAQ (reference sequence). CDR3 sequence reads: CASSSSSGGHGYTF. The CDR3 coding sequence is TGTGCCAGCAGCTCCAGCTCAGGGGGACATGGCTACACCTTC.

The rearrangement links TRBV5-4 to TRBJ2-5; perhaps TRBD2 as D (5 bases). Per the germline V gene, CDR1 is SGHNT and CDR2 is YYREEE (reference sequence). CDR3 size: 14 residues. The V end was cut by 4 bases, the J end by 2 bases, with 12 bases between. In DNA, the CDR3 is TGTGCCAGCAGCAAGGGAGCGGATCAAGAGACCCAGTACTTC. Its protein product is CASSKGADQETQYF.

The chain joins TRBV27 to TRBJ1-5; maybe TRBD1 (5 bases). The CDR3 extends over 14 amino acids. Germline V CDR1 and CDR2: MNHEY, SMNVEV (reference sequence). The V end lost 8 bases, the J end lost 7 bases, and 18 bases lay between the germline ends. DNA for the CDR3: TGTGCCAGCTGGCGACCAGGGCAAGGGCAGCCCCAGCATTTT. Its translation is CASWRPGQGQPQHF.

This chain uses TRBV19 with TRBJ1-1; D is uncertain. V was pared by 10 bases and J by 1 base, with 13 bases between. Germline CDR1 and CDR2: LNHDA and SQIVND (reference sequence). The CDR3 is 13 residues long. The CDR3: CATYETWNTEAFF. The CDR3 nucleotides read TGTGCCACCTACGAAACGTGGAACACTGAAGCTTTCTTT.

The CDR3: CATSIGFSYEQYF. DNA of the CDR3: TGTGCCACCAGCATCGGGTTCTCCTACGAGCAGTACTTC. The chain employs TRBV15 and TRBJ2-7; D is unresolved. V lost 4 bases and J lost 0, with 7 bases in between. The germline V gene encodes CDR1 LNHNV and CDR2 YYDKDF (reference sequence). CDR3 length equals 13 residues.

In this sample, this clone turned up once. The V and J genes are TRBV6-1 and TRBJ2-7, with D uncertain. The germline V and J ends were trimmed by 2 bases and 0 bases, with 11 bases remaining between them. The CDR3 is 15 amino acids. Germline CDR1 is MNHNS and CDR2 is SASEGT. CDR3 DNA sequence: TGTGCCAGCAGTGAACCACTCACGTTCTCCTACGAGCAGTACTTC. Its translation: CASSEPLTFSYEQYF.

This chain uses TRBV9 with TRBJ1-5, with TRBD1 matching 7 bases. The germline CDR1 and CDR2 sequences are SGDLS and YYNGEE. V dropped 5 bases and J dropped 2; count of bases not matched to a gene: 7. This CDR3 spans 15 amino acids. The CDR3 DNA reads as TGTGCCAGCAGTGCATATGGGACAGGCAATCAGCCCCAGCATTTT. Its protein is CASSAYGTGNQPQHF.

The J gene is TRBJ2-3, the V gene TRBV19, with D unclear. V was cut by 3 bases and J by 6 bases, with 7 bases left in between. The CDR3 loop spans 12 amino acids. Looked up from germline, CDR1 is LNHDA and CDR2 is SQIVND (reference sequence). The CDR3 loop reads CASSMWADTQYF. Written as DNA, the CDR3 is TGTGCCAGTAGTATGTGGGCGGATACGCAGTATTTT.

The table lists this clone with a count of one. The chain recombines TRBV25-1 with TRBJ2-7; 7 bases are shared with TRBD1. The CDR3 loop spans 14 amino acids. V shed 2 bases and J 3 bases; nucleotides not matched to a gene: 4. Germline V gene sequence: CDR1 MGHDK, CDR2 SYGVNS. The chain's CDR3 is CASSERGLSYEQYF. The CDR3 coding sequence is TGTGCCAGCAGTGAAAGGGGGCTGAGCTACGAGCAGTACTTC.

The CDR3 spells CASSYGTSGSYNEQFF. CDR3 in DNA: TGTGCCAGCAGTTATGGGACTTCGGGCTCCTACAATGAGCAGTTCTTC. V gene TRBV27 combines with J gene TRBJ2-1, with D possibly TRBD2 on 6 matching bases. The CDR3 runs to 16 residues. Germline loops: CDR1 MNHEY, CDR2 SMNVEV (reference sequence). Trimming took off 4 bases at V and 0 bases at J, with 13 bases between the two ends.

The gene calls are TRBV28 and TRBJ2-5, with TRBD1 as a possible D gene (6 bases). The length of the CDR3 is 16 residues. Trimming took off 2 bases at V and 4 bases at J, with 17 bases between the two ends. Germline V gene lookup returns CDR1 MDHEN and CDR2 SYDVKM. CDR3 in DNA: TGTGCCAGCAGTTTAGCAGGGGCCCCAACGGGAGAGACCCAGTACTTC. Its protein is CASSLAGAPTGETQYF.

This clone showed up just once. This sequence joins TRBV19 and TRBJ1-2, with TRBD1 identical over 10 bases. The CDR3 has 14 amino acids. Germline lookup yields CDR1 LNHDA and CDR2 SQIVND (reference sequence). V shed 4 bases, J shed 7 bases, and the junction held 6 bases outside the gene matches. In DNA, the CDR3 is TGTGCCAGTAGTACCTCGACAGGGGGCCTTGGCTACACCTTC. Its translation: CASSTSTGGLGYTF.

The rearrangement joins TRBV6-1 to TRBJ2-3; TRBD2 matches 14 bases. Germline assignment: CDR1 MNHNS and CDR2 SASEGT. CDR3 length: 15 residues. The trim removed 8 bases at V and 3 bases at J, leaving 4 bases unmatched. CDR3 protein: CASGLAGGTTDTQYF. The CDR3 nucleotides read TGTGCCAGCGGACTAGCGGGGGGTACGACAGATACGCAGTATTTT.

This chain connects TRBV19 to TRBJ1-6; 7 bases align to TRBD1. The CDR3 contains 14 residues. V was pared by 4 bases and J by 7 bases, with 4 bases of the junction left unmatched. Germline-derived CDR1 and CDR2 are LNHDA and SQIVND (reference sequence). The CDR3 nucleotides read TGTGCCAGTAGTAACAGGGGTTGGAATTCACCCCTCCACTTT. It codes for CASSNRGWNSPLHF.

The CDR3 here is CASSYRQGENTEAFF. For the CDR3, the DNA is TGTGCCAGCAGTTATAGACAGGGGGAGAACACTGAAGCTTTCTTT. The rearrangement uses TRBV6-6 and TRBJ1-1; 9 nucleotides align to TRBD1. With V trimmed by 3 bases and J by 1 base, 3 bases remained unmatched. This CDR3 is built from 15 residues. Germline V gives CDR1 MNHNY, CDR2 SVGAGI (reference sequence).

V gene TRBV28 combines with J gene TRBJ1-5; 7 nucleotides align to TRBD1. The germline gives CDR1 MDHEN, CDR2 SYDVKM. The V gene end was trimmed by 10 bases and the J gene end by 6 bases; junction bases not matched to a gene: 15. CDR3 length: 15 amino acids. The CDR3 DNA reads TGTGCCACCACAGGGGATAATGATAGAGGTCAGCCCCAGCATTTT. Translated, it gives CATTGDNDRGQPQHF. The variable domain in full, completed from reference TRBV28 and TRBJ1-5, reads DVKVTQSSRYLVKRTGEKVFLECVQDMDHENMFWYRQDPGLGLRLIYFSYDVKMKEKGDIPEGYSVSREKKERFSLILESASTNQTSMYLCATTGDNDRGQPQHFGDGTRLSIL.

The chain is built from TRBV9 and TRBJ2-1; possibly TRBD2 for D (6 bases). Deletions cut 0 bases from V and 1 base from J, with 8 bases between. The germline V gene encodes CDR1 SGDLS and CDR2 YYNGEE. The CDR3 covers 15 residues. The CDR3 region has the DNA TGTGCCAGCAGCGTAGTCGGGGGATCCTACAATGAGCAGTTCTTC. Translation gives CASSVVGGSYNEQFF.

This chain connects TRBV30 to TRBJ1-1, with no clear D. The CDR3 has 13 residues. V lost 0 bases and J 4 bases, leaving 9 bases between the germline ends. From germline, CDR1 is GTSNPN and CDR2 SVGIG (reference sequence). The CDR3 is CAWSVGPSTEAFF. The CDR3 coding sequence is TGTGCCTGGAGTGTTGGCCCTAGCACTGAAGCTTTCTTT.

The chain employs TRBV5-1 and TRBJ1-4; D unresolved. CDR3 length equals 15 residues. The germline V gene has CDR1 SGHRS and CDR2 YFSETQ. Between the trimmed V and J ends, which lost 0 bases and 5 bases, there was a span of 11 bases. The CDR3 reads CASSLAPRINEKLFF. CDR3 in DNA: TGCGCCAGCAGCTTGGCCCCTAGAATCAATGAAAAACTGTTTTTT.

This sequence joins TRBV7-9 and TRBJ2-3; TRBD2 is a possible D gene (7 bases). V lost 4 bases and J lost 2, with 13 bases in between. Germline V gives CDR1 SEHNR, CDR2 FQNEAQ (reference sequence). The CDR3 runs to 15 residues. The CDR3 is CASSSGGRPTDTQYF. In nucleotides, the CDR3 is TGTGCCAGCAGCTCGGGGGGCAGACCCACAGATACGCAGTATTTT.

The chain recombines TRBV6-4 with TRBJ2-3; D call uncertain. V was clipped by 0 bases and J by 0 bases, with 10 bases between them. CDR1 and CDR2 (germline): MRHNA, SNTAGT. The CDR3 length is 16 residues. In nucleotides, the CDR3 is TGTGCCAGCAGTGACTCGATGAGCCTCAGCACAGATACGCAGTATTTT. This encodes CASSDSMSLSTDTQYF.

This chain links TRBV14 with TRBJ2-7; 10 bases fit TRBD2. Germline V gene data show CDR1 as SGHDN and CDR2 as FVKESK. The CDR3 covers 19 residues. Unmatched junction bases numbered 17, after V lost 4 bases and J lost 2 bases. CDR3 sequence (DNA): TGTGCCAGCAGCCGACTATTTGAGGAGCGGGAGGGCCCCACCTACGAGCAGTACTTC. It specifies CASSRLFEEREGPTYEQYF.

This sequence joins TRBV20-1 and TRBJ2-7; D may be TRBD1 (7 bases). The CDR3 covers 11 residues. V lost 7 bases and J lost 6, with 13 bases in between. CDR1 is DFQATT and CDR2 is SNEGSKA in the germline V gene (reference sequence). CDR3 nucleotide sequence: TGCAGTGTCCAGGGGGGCGGCGAGCAGTACTTC. Translated, it gives CSVQGGGEQYF.

V and J are TRBV6-6 and TRBJ2-1; 9 bases map to TRBD1. The V gene's germline CDR1 is MNHNY and CDR2 SVGAGI (reference sequence). After removal of 6 bases from V and 7 bases from J, the junction contained 10 bases not matched to a gene. The CDR3 has 15 amino acids. The CDR3 is CASRPTGGLKNEQFF. The DNA for the CDR3 is TGTGCCAGCAGGCCTACAGGGGGCTTGAAAAATGAGCAGTTCTTC.

The V gene is TRBV11-3, the J gene TRBJ2-1; 7 bases are shared with TRBD1. The V segment lost 1 base and the J segment 6 bases; nucleotides outside the gene matches: 3. Germline assignment: CDR1 SGHNT and CDR2 YENEEA. This CDR3 is 14 amino acids long. This CDR3 reads CASSLGAGGNEQFF. DNA for the CDR3: TGTGCCAGCAGCTTAGGTGCAGGGGGCAATGAGCAGTTCTTC.

The chain joins TRBV10-3 to TRBJ2-3; D is perhaps TRBD2 (6 bases). The CDR3 runs to 13 residues. Deletions cut 7 bases from V and 4 bases from J, with 12 bases between. CDR1 and CDR2 (germline): ENHRY, SYGVKD. CDR3 nucleotide sequence: TGTGCCATCATGACTAGTCTCTCAGATACGCAGTATTTT. It is translated as CAIMTSLSDTQYF.

The chain combines TRBV4-1 with TRBJ2-1; 9 bases are shared with TRBD2. The V gene's germline CDR1 is MGHRA and CDR2 YSYEKL. This CDR3 is 20 amino acids long. V trimming: 0 bases; J trimming: 4 bases; junction bases outside the gene matches: 16. CDR3 sequence reads: CASSQDWGLVSSGAYNEQFF. The CDR3 DNA reads TGCGCCAGCAGCCAAGATTGGGGCCTTGTGTCTAGCGGGGCATACAATGAGCAGTTCTTC.

The CDR3 bases are TGTGCTAGTGCCATTGGACTAGTCAATGAGCAGTTCTTC. Translating it yields CASAIGLVNEQFF. The V and J genes are TRBV12-5 and TRBJ2-1, with TRBD2 matching over 7 bases. Trimming cost V 7 bases and J 6 bases; bases outside gene matches: 6. Per germline, CDR1 LGHNT and CDR2 FRNRAP. The CDR3 runs 13 residues. The entire variable domain, with the rest obtained from reference TRBV12-5 and TRBJ2-1, is as follows: DARVTQTPRHKVTEMGQEVTMRCQPILGHNTVFWYRQTMMQGLELLAYFRNRAPLDDSGMPKDRFSAEMPDATLATLKIQPSEPRDSAVYFCASAIGLVNEQFFGPGTRLTVL.

The V gene is TRBV7-3, the J gene TRBJ2-3; D unclear. V dropped 3 bases and J dropped 1 base, with 11 bases sitting between them. The CDR3 runs 15 residues. Looked up from germline, CDR1 is SGHTA and CDR2 is FQGTGA. The CDR3 region has the DNA TGTGCCAGCAGCTTCCGTCCGACACGCACAGATACGCAGTATTTT. It encodes CASSFRPTRTDTQYF.